What follows describes a single T cell receptor (beta chain). Compared with germline, one end of the junction differs, possibly owing to a read error. TCRdb called clones again from the PCR reads with MiXCR. The sample holds more than 15,000 clones, approximately 31% seen once. The sample originates from a study of metastatic and nonmetastatic thyroid tumors. Patients had received no treatment of any kind before thyroid surgery. Per germline, CDR1 SGHAT and CDR2 FQNNGV. This CDR3 has 15 amino acids. The specimen was blood. The chain carries TRBV11-2 and TRBJ2-2; tentatively, D is TRBD2 (6 bases). This TCR was sampled from a female donor with papillary thyroid cancer or a benign thyroid nodule (not recorded which). Some clones in this sample may be carry-over from other donors' samples. The CDR3: CAGSLKGGVTGELFF. The CDR3 DNA reads as TGTGCCGGCAGCTTAAAGGGCGGGGTGACCGGGGAGCTGTTTTTT.